The TCR beta chain under discussion was sequenced for a study of regulatory T cells in long-lasting Graves disease. The time point is: newly diagnosed GD, antithyroid drugs for less than 3 months. The TCR library was made from RNA that had been extracted from PBMCs in TRIzol. Germline loops: CDR1 MNHNS, CDR2 SASEGT. The CDR3 is made up of 14 amino acids. The germline V and J ends were trimmed by 6 bases and 5 bases, with 14 bases remaining between them. For TCR beta, libraries came from iRepertoire HTBI primers and Arm-PCR of CDR3 regions. TCRdb independently ran MiXCR on the multiplex PCR reads; one entry per CDR3 protein. Counted here are about 540,000 distinct CDR3 sequences, 13% occurring once; the ten biggest clones make up roughly a tenth. At least ten counts were recorded for this clonotype. These records were also assigned to another study, of T cells in Graves' hyperthyroidism and ophthalmopathy. This second study says: The diagnostic basis comprised clinical symptoms, serum thyroxine and TRAb, thyroid ultrasound and orbital computed tomography.

Sequencing used peripheral blood mononuclear cells (PBMCs), obtained at new diagnosis, from a patient treated with antithyroid drugs. The chain combines TRBV6-1 with TRBJ2-1; a weak D match, TRBD2 (6 bases). The TCR sequence derives from a man younger than 45 with Graves disease. CDR3 residues: CASRRDLTHNEQFF. Written as DNA, the CDR3 is TGTGCCAGCAGAAGGGACTTAACCCACAATGAGCAGTTCTTC.